This T cell receptor beta chain stems from a study of cytomegalovirus exposure and HLA in healthy donors. The PCR ran on 60 Vbeta and 13 Jbeta primers. This table comes from immunoSEQ multiplex PCR, and its TCRdb copy is limited to in-frame clones, with some not included. Of some 210,000 clones in the sample, 85% to 90% are singletons; the top ten hold 1.3%. The receptor was isolated from a man aged 30-40 years in good health and CMV-seronegative. Sequencing was done on a sample of PBMCs.

The CDR3 loop is CASSSASGSSLVYTDTQYF. DNA of the CDR3: TGTGCCAGCAGTTCTGCTAGCGGGAGTTCGTTAGTCTACACAGATACGCAGTATTTT. The V gene is TRBV27, the J gene TRBJ2-3; 10 bases align to TRBD2. The germline CDR1 and CDR2 sequences are MNHEY and SMNVEV (reference sequence). The V and J ends lost 4 bases and 2 bases, in that order; junction bases with no gene match: 15. This CDR3 is 19 amino acids long.